This T cell receptor beta chain originates from a study of blood T cell repertoires in COVID-19. Overall study: Nucleic acid was either cDNA or gDNA, and it came from T cells, B-cell-depleted T cells, or PBMCs.

Per the original data handling: For nucleated cells, counts were estimated from reference gene primer amplification. Clones were sequenced by immunoSEQ multiplex PCR, and TCRdb holds only the in-frame ones, with some missing. The V and J calls and clone size were taken over from that table, and D and trimming were inferred from the DNA. Of 80,000 or so clones in the sample, approximately 78% are singletons; the top ten hold roughly 15%. The CDR3 totals 14 residues. CDR1 and CDR2 (germline): SGDLS, YYNGEE. Trimming at V came to 6 bases and at J to 10 bases, leaving 8 bases not matched to a gene. Sequencing input: peripheral blood. The rearrangement joins TRBV9 to TRBJ1-4; 11 positions match TRBD1. The clonotype was recovered from a woman aged 80 or older with acute or convalescent COVID-19. CDR3 sequence (DNA): TGTGCCAGCAACCAGGGACAGGGGGTCGGAAAACTGTTTTTT. Its translation: CASNQGQGVGKLFF.